The rows below give T cell receptor beta chains drawn from one sample of a study of CD8+ T cells in alopecia areata. Repertoires were generated with immunoSEQ multiplex PCR, while TCRdb's copy carries only in-frame clones and drops some. The repertoire includes 95,000 to 100,000 clones, just under 60% of them detected once, and over 15% sits in the top ten. Sequences were derived from CD8+ T cells sorted from blood, sampled at week 56, from a patient treated with tofacitinib. These receptors all stem from a human donor with alopecia areata. CDR3s include the opening cysteine and the closing phenylalanine or tryptophan. D genes are given only for firm matches. Some rows have no size entry. The others give once, few or many, or a class for an expanded clone.

clone size	D gene	V gene	J gene	CDR3 DNA	CDR3 protein
few	-	TRBV14	TRBJ2-3	TGTGCCAGCAGCCAAGATCCAGGGGGGTGGCGATACCACACAGATACGCAGTATTTT	CASSQDPGGWRYHTDTQYF
few	-	TRBV10-3	TRBJ2-2	TGTGCCTCCCGGGCGAGGGCAACCGGGGAGCTGTTTTTT	CASRARATGELFF
-	-	TRBV30	TRBJ1-1	TGTGCCTGGGACACCAACACTGAAGCTTTCTTT	CAWDTNTEAFF
-	-	TRBV6-5	TRBJ1-4	TGTGCCAGCAGTTACTCGCGAGGGTCTAATGAAAAACTGTTTTTT	CASSYSRGSNEKLFF
-	-	TRBV6-1	TRBJ1-6	TGTGCCGTTAAAGACGGCTCACCCCTCCACTTT	CAVKDGSPLHF
-	-	TRBV14	TRBJ2-6	TGTGCCAGCAGCCACCCAGAGGGGGCTGGGGCCAACGTCCTGACTTTC	CASSHPEGAGANVLTF
-	-	TRBV29-1	TRBJ2-5	TGCAGCGTACTACAGAGACAAGAGACCCAGTACTTC	CSVLQRQETQYF
-	-	TRBV10-1	TRBJ2-2	TGCGCCAGCACTTCGGGGGAGCTGTTTTTT	CASTSGELFF
-	TRBD1	TRBV6-6	TRBJ2-7	TGTGCCAGCAGCCTCGGACAGGCTCATCCCTACGAGCAGTACTTC	CASSLGQAHPYEQYF
-	TRBD2	TRBV11-2	TRBJ2-5	TGTGCCAGCAGCCGTCGGGCAGCGGGGGGCCTTGAGACCCAGTACTTC	CASSRRAAGGLETQYF
-	-	TRBV18	TRBJ2-5	TGTGCCAGCTCACCACCTTTTGAGACCCAGTACTTC	CASSPPFETQYF
-	TRBD1	TRBV14	TRBJ2-7	TGTGCCAGCAGCTATGGGACAGCATCCTACGAGCAGTACTTC	CASSYGTASYEQYF
-	-	TRBV10-3	TRBJ2-3	TGTGCCATCAGTGAGGGGTCAGATACGCAGTATTTT	CAISEGSDTQYF
-	-	TRBV2	TRBJ2-1	TGTGCCAGCCCGGTATCCTACAATGAGCAGTTCTTC	CASPVSYNEQFF
-	-	TRBV4-1	TRBJ2-7	TGCGCCAGCAGCCAAGATCGGACACATTCTACGAGGGGGGAGCAGTACTTC	CASSQDRTHSTRGEQYF
-	-	TRBV7-9	TRBJ1-1	TGTGCCAGCAGCTCCTCATGGGTGGATGGAGCTTTCTTT	CASSSSWVDGAFF
-	TRBD2	TRBV4-1	TRBJ2-1	TGCGCCAGCAGCCAAGCCACCGGGACTAGCGGGGATTCCTACAATGAGCAGTTCTTC	CASSQATGTSGDSYNEQFF
-	-	TRBV5-1	TRBJ1-6	TGCGCCAGCAGCTTTGGGGCAAGCTCCTATAATTCACCCCTCCACTTT	CASSFGASSYNSPLHF
-	-	TRBV29-1	TRBJ2-5	TGCAGCGTTGATCGTGGCGGAGAGACCCAGTACTTC	CSVDRGGETQYF
-	-	TRBV5-1	TRBJ2-1	TGCGCCAGCAGCTTGGTGGTTACGGGGTTATACAATGAGCAGTTCTTC	CASSLVVTGLYNEQFF
-	-	TRBV7-9	TRBJ2-7	TGTGCCAGCAGCCCCTCCGGTGGGACCTACGAGCAGTACTTC	CASSPSGGTYEQYF
-	-	TRBV29-1	TRBJ2-3	TGCAGCGTTGAGGTGGGCGAGTACACAGATACGCAGTATTTT	CSVEVGEYTDTQYF
-	-	TRBV7-6	TRBJ2-7	TGTGCCAGCAGCCCCGGGACATTATCCTACGAGCAGTACTTC	CASSPGTLSYEQYF
few	-	TRBV11-2	TRBJ2-1	TGTGCCAGCAGCTTAATTGGGGTGTCGGTCTACAATGAGCAGTTCTTC	CASSLIGVSVYNEQFF
-	-	TRBV7-9	TRBJ2-5	TGTGCCAGCAGCCCCCAGGTGCAAGAGACCCAGTACTTC	CASSPQVQETQYF
-	TRBD1	TRBV4-1	TRBJ2-5	TGCGCCAGCAGCCTGCGACAGGGCAGCGAGACCCAGTACTTC	CASSLRQGSETQYF
-	TRBD1	TRBV5-6	TRBJ1-1	TGTGGAGACAGGGACACTGAAGCTTTCTTT	CGDRDTEAFF
-	TRBD2	TRBV13	TRBJ2-1	TGTGCCAGCAGCTTATTGAGCGGGAGCCATGAGCAGTTCTTC	CASSLLSGSHEQFF
-	TRBD2	TRBV12-5	TRBJ2-3	TGTGCTAGTGGTTTCCCGGGGGGGGGCACAGATACGCAGTATTTT	CASGFPGGGTDTQYF
-	-	TRBV21-1	TRBJ2-2	TGTGCCAGCAGGCGGACAGGGCAAGTCCCCGGGGAGCTGTTTTTT	CASRRTGQVPGELFF
few	-	TRBV11-3	TRBJ1-6	TGTGCCAGCAAGAAGGGTTATAATTCACCCCTCCACTTT	CASKKGYNSPLHF
-	TRBD1	TRBV7-3	TRBJ1-1	TGTGCCAGCAGCCAAGGGGGCAGCACTGAAGCTTTCTTT	CASSQGGSTEAFF
once	-	TRBV5-1	TRBJ1-1	TGCGCCAGCAGAGCCGGGCCCTGGTCTTTCTTT	CASRAGPWSFF
-	-	TRBV6-5	TRBJ1-1	TGTGCCAGCAGACAGGGCTCGAACACTGAAGCTTTCTTT	CASRQGSNTEAFF
-	TRBD1	TRBV5-1	TRBJ2-7	TGCGCCAGCAGCTTGGAGACGGGACAGGACTACGAGCAGTACTTC	CASSLETGQDYEQYF
few	TRBD2	TRBV13	TRBJ2-3	TGTGCCAGCAGCTCCAGGACTAGCGGGGGGTCCAGCACAGATACGCAGTATTTT	CASSSRTSGGSSTDTQYF
few	TRBD2	TRBV5-6	TRBJ2-5	TGTGCCAGCAGGGGGCTGGCTAGCGGGGGAGGAGAGACCCAGTACTTC	CASRGLASGGGETQYF
-	TRBD1	TRBV7-9	TRBJ1-2	TGTGCCAGCAGCCCCGGGACAGGGACCTATGGCTACACCTTC	CASSPGTGTYGYTF
-	-	TRBV29-1	TRBJ2-3	TGCAGCGTTGACGCTGCCGATACGCAGTATTTT	CSVDAADTQYF
-	-	TRBV2	TRBJ2-5	TGTGCCAGCAGGGCCACACAGGGTCTGGGAGAGACCCAGTACTTC	CASRATQGLGETQYF
-	-	TRBV7-8	TRBJ2-3	TGTGCCAGCAGCTTAGGGCTCTCAACAGATACGCAGTATTTT	CASSLGLSTDTQYF
-	TRBD2	TRBV4-1	TRBJ2-5	TGCGCCAGCAGCCAAGAGGGAAGCGGGGGTCTCCAAGAGACCCAGTACTTC	CASSQEGSGGLQETQYF
-	-	TRBV14	TRBJ2-4	TGTGCCAGCAGCCAAGGTCCGCCAGGGGCGGTCAAAAACATTCAGTACTTC	CASSQGPPGAVKNIQYF
few	-	TRBV7-2	TRBJ1-6	TGTGCCAGCAGCCAAGCCCCGGGACGGTATAATTCACCCCTCCACTTT	CASSQAPGRYNSPLHF
-	-	TRBV6-6	TRBJ2-4	TGTGCCAGCAGTTACCGAACAGTTTCGGACATTCAGTACTTC	CASSYRTVSDIQYF
-	-	TRBV5-1	TRBJ1-2	TGCGCCAGCAGCATAGGGGGATCAAGGAATGGCTACACCTTC	CASSIGGSRNGYTF
-	-	TRBV10-1	TRBJ2-7	TGCGCCAGCAGTGAGTTCGGACCCTACGAGCAGTACTTC	CASSEFGPYEQYF
-	TRBD2	TRBV30	TRBJ2-1	TGTGCCTGGAGTTCTAGCGGGGGGGCAACTGAGCAGTTCTTC	CAWSSSGGATEQFF
-	TRBD1	TRBV5-6	TRBJ2-7	TGTGCCAGCAGCCACGGGACAGGGTCCCGCGAGCAGTACTTC	CASSHGTGSREQYF
-	-	TRBV7-2	TRBJ1-1	TGTGCCAGCAGCTTACATTTCGCGCCGCCTGAAGCTTTCTTT	CASSLHFAPPEAFF
once	-	TRBV11-3	TRBJ2-4	TGTGCCAGCAGCTTAGTAGAGGGGGCCAAAAACATTCAGTACTTC	CASSLVEGAKNIQYF
few	-	TRBV29-1	TRBJ2-2	TGCAGCGTTGCAGGCAGGGACACCGGGGAGCTGTTTTTT	CSVAGRDTGELFF
few	-	TRBV30	TRBJ1-6	TGTGCCTGGAGTGTGAACAATTCACCCCTCCACTTT	CAWSVNNSPLHF
-	TRBD2	TRBV5-1	TRBJ2-1	TGCGCCAGCAGCCGGACTAGCGGGGGCTACAATGAGCAGTTCTTC	CASSRTSGGYNEQFF
-	-	TRBV4-1	TRBJ1-2	TGCGCCAGCAGCCAAGATCAGACCTCCCACTATGGCTACACCTTC	CASSQDQTSHYGYTF
few	-	TRBV27	TRBJ2-3	TGTGCCAGCCCGCCGACAGGCGCTAGCACAGATACGCAGTATTTT	CASPPTGASTDTQYF
few	-	TRBV27	TRBJ1-5	TGTGCCAGCAGTTTATCCCTCAATCAGCCCCAGCATTTT	CASSLSLNQPQHF
-	-	TRBV10-2	TRBJ2-7	TGCGCCAGCAGTACCCGGGTAGGAGCCTACGAGCAGTACTTC	CASSTRVGAYEQYF
-	-	TRBV30	TRBJ1-2	TGTGCCTGGGCCCGACAGGTACCAATCTATGGTTACACCTTC	CAWARQVPIYGYTF